The rows below give T cell receptor beta chains drawn from one sample of a study of T-cell memory formation after mild COVID-19. TCRdb independently ran MiXCR on the 5' RACE reads; one entry per CDR3 protein. Of about 280,000 distinct CDR3 sequences listed, under 8.5% are singletons. What was sequenced was PBMCs or a T cell subset sorted from them (not recorded which). These receptor sequences come from a man between 18 and 35 years old who had mild COVID-19 (a few samples of this study predate the infection). Cell type and time point are not known. CDR3s include the opening cysteine and the closing phenylalanine or tryptophan. The D gene is left open where the match is weak. Only some rows state a clone size, as once, few, many or a class for expanded clones.

D: -
J: TRBJ2-1
size: many
length: 16
V: TRBV4-2
CDR3: CASSQDSPGAYNEQFF

D: TRBD1
J: TRBJ1-2
size: -
length: 14
V: TRBV7-9
CDR3: CASREGAGASGYTF

D: TRBD2
J: TRBJ2-5
size: -
length: 18
V: TRBV7-3
CDR3: CASSLLGLAGGKQETQYF

D: TRBD1
J: TRBJ1-1
size: few
length: 14
V: TRBV7-2
CDR3: CASSPWDSGAEAFF

D: TRBD1
J: TRBJ1-1
size: few
length: 14
V: TRBV27
CDR3: CATLQVGGRTEAFF

D: -
J: TRBJ2-1
size: many
length: 15
V: TRBV7-3
CDR3: CASSSPGTAYNEQFF

D: -
J: TRBJ2-3
size: -
length: 14
V: TRBV5-1
CDR3: CASSFLVATDTQYF

D: -
J: TRBJ2-7
size: many
length: 13
V: TRBV7-2
CDR3: CASSLAENYEQYF

D: -
J: TRBJ2-1
size: -
length: 11
V: TRBV7-2
CDR3: CASRGADEQFF

D: TRBD2
J: TRBJ2-1
size: -
length: 15
V: TRBV4-2
CDR3: CASTRTSGGEGEQFF

D: -
J: TRBJ2-5
size: -
length: 15
V: TRBV10-3
CDR3: CAIEAAQPGLETQYF

D: TRBD1
J: TRBJ2-7
size: few
length: 14
V: TRBV10-3
CDR3: CAITQTGGSYEQYF

D: TRBD1
J: TRBJ2-4
size: few
length: 15
V: TRBV9
CDR3: CASSRQGVQGNIQYF

D: -
J: TRBJ2-3
size: -
length: 14
V: TRBV5-1
CDR3: CASSFGGPKDTQYF

D: -
J: TRBJ1-1
size: few
length: 12
V: TRBV7-2
CDR3: CASTFMNTEAFF

D: TRBD1
J: TRBJ1-2
size: -
length: 17
V: TRBV4-3
CDR3: CASSQDRRDRNTYGYTF

D: -
J: TRBJ1-5
size: -
length: 13
V: TRBV27
CDR3: CASGGQSNQPQHF

D: -
J: TRBJ1-2
size: few
length: 14
V: TRBV4-3
CDR3: CASSPRTGNYGYTF

D: -
J: TRBJ1-1
size: -
length: 12
V: TRBV30
CDR3: CALHGVGTEAFF

D: -
J: TRBJ2-2
size: few
length: 15
V: TRBV28
CDR3: CASSPRGEHTGELFF

D: -
J: TRBJ1-2
size: few
length: 15
V: TRBV21-1
CDR3: CASSTYLGARDGYTF

D: TRBD1
J: TRBJ1-5
size: few
length: 15
V: TRBV7-2
CDR3: CASSRGQGYNQPQHF

D: -
J: TRBJ1-4
size: -
length: 17
V: TRBV7-2
CDR3: CASSPRGLSATNEKLFF

D: -
J: TRBJ2-4
size: many
length: 15
V: TRBV12-5
CDR3: CASGTADLAKNIQYF

D: -
J: TRBJ2-1
size: -
length: 12
V: TRBV29-1
CDR3: CSLDPGLNEQFF

D: -
J: TRBJ1-4
size: few
length: 13
V: TRBV6-1
CDR3: CASKRPTREKLFF

D: -
J: TRBJ2-3
size: -
length: 15
V: TRBV4-1
CDR3: CASSQRSGLSNTQYF